The 19 T cell receptor beta chains in this list originate from one sample, sequenced in a study of graft-versus-host responses after intestinal transplantation. No antigen has been assigned to these receptors. Assay used: immunoSEQ multiplex PCR; TCRdb lists only in-frame clones, some missing. The repertoire consists of about 92,000 clones, with 80% to 95% occurring once and the leading ten covering 5.5% to 7%. This specimen consisted of unstimulated CD8+ T cells sorted from spleen or lymph node cells, obtained before intestinal transplant. These receptors all come from a human donor who received an intestinal transplant.

The chain carries TRBV6-7 and TRBJ2-1; tentatively, D is TRBD1 or TRBD2 (6 bases each). TRBV6-7 is an ORF, and what it does is uncertain. This CDR3 has 16 amino acids. Trimming removed 0 bases from V and 7 bases from J, with 16 bases in between. DNA of the CDR3: TGTGCCAGCAGTTACTCAAGGGGGGTCGCCCGGAATGAGCAGTTCTTC. Residues: CASSYSRGVARNEQFF.

The rearrangement links TRBV6-1 to TRBJ2-2; D call uncertain. This CDR3 region has 13 residues. In germline, CDR1 is MNHNS, CDR2 SASEGT. V lost 3 bases and J lost 6, with 8 bases in between. CDR3 nucleotide sequence: TGTGCCAGCAGTGACTTTAGCCCCGGGGAGCTGTTTTTT. Its protein product is CASSDFSPGELFF.

The chain has TRBV6-5 and TRBJ2-7; 10 bases agree with TRBD2. The germline V gene encodes CDR1 MNHEY and CDR2 SVGAGI. V shed 0 bases and J 3 bases; nucleotides not matched to a gene: 5. This CDR3 contains 16 residues. This CDR3 is CASSYSIASGSYEQYF. CDR3 coding DNA: TGTGCCAGCAGTTACTCGATCGCTAGCGGGAGCTACGAGCAGTACTTC.

This clone was seen a single time. This chain connects TRBV4-1 to TRBJ1-6; D unclear. The CDR3 runs 16 residues. CDR1 is MGHRA and CDR2 is YSYEKL in the germline V gene. The V and J ends lost 1 base and 6 bases respectively, with 13 bases between them. CDR3 DNA: TGCGCCAGCAGCCAAGGGGTAAGGCTGATTAATTCACCCCTCCACTTT. Translating gives CASSQGVRLINSPLHF.

The CDR3 loop reads CASGMTGEGTEAFF. Written as DNA, the CDR3 is TGTGCCAGTGGAATGACAGGGGAGGGCACTGAAGCTTTCTTT. V and J are TRBV19 and TRBJ1-1; 8 positions agree with TRBD1. The V segment lost 8 bases and the J segment 4 bases; nucleotides outside the gene matches: 9. The CDR3 is made up of 14 amino acids. Germline-derived CDR1 and CDR2 are LNHDA and SQIVND (reference sequence).

The gene calls are TRBV27 and TRBJ2-2; D remains unclear. Germline V CDR1 and CDR2: MNHEY, SMNVEV (reference sequence). The CDR3 is 13 amino acids. The V gene lost 2 bases and the J gene lost 7 bases, with 8 bases spanning the gap. The CDR3 DNA reads as TGTGCCAGCAGTTTAGCGGAGAACGGGGAGCTGTTTTTT. The encoded protein is CASSLAENGELFF.

By sample share, this clone is medium-sized. The V call is TRBV7-9, the J call TRBJ2-7; tentatively, D is TRBD2 (7 bases). This CDR3 comprises 18 residues. From germline, CDR1 is SEHNR and CDR2 FQNEAQ (reference sequence). Trimming shortened V by 4 bases and J by 2 bases, and 24 bases separated the two germline ends. The CDR3 DNA reads TGTGCCAGCAGCTCCTCTGGGGGGGCGGGAGTCCCTACCTACGAGCAGTACTTC. Protein product: CASSSSGGAGVPTYEQYF. Full variable domain (remainder filled in from reference TRBV7-9 and TRBJ2-7): DTGVSQNPRHKITKRGQNVTFRCDPISEHNRLYWYRQTLGQGPEFLTYFQNEAQLEKSRLLSDRFSAERPKGSFSTLEIQRTEQGDSAMYLCASSSSGGAGVPTYEQYFGPGTRLTVT.

The gene calls are TRBV1 and TRBJ2-3; whether TRBD2, the table's D call, matches the DNA was not checked. TRBV1 is a pseudogene segment. CDR3 length: 19 amino acids. CDR3 DNA sequence: TGCACCAGCAGCCACGGAGTCATGCCGGGACTAGCTGAGGTAGATACGCAGTATTTT. Its protein product is CTSSHGVMPGLAEVDTQYF.

The chain links TRBV7-6 to TRBJ2-3, with 9 nucleotides matching TRBD1. This CDR3 region has 15 residues. Germline CDR1 SGHVS, CDR2 FNYEAQ. The J segment lost 6 bases and the V segment lost 1 base, leaving 5 bases of the junction unmatched. The CDR3 DNA sequence: TGTGCCAGCAGCTTAGAAAGGGACAGGGAGGATACGCAGTATTTT. This codes for CASSLERDREDTQYF.

The rearrangement links TRBV13 to TRBJ2-3; no clear D. The germline V gene has CDR1 PRHDT and CDR2 FYEKMQ (reference sequence). The CDR3 is 12 residues long. Trimming removed 3 bases at V and 4 bases at J, with 5 bases between. CDR3 DNA sequence: TGTGCCAGCAGCTTCCACCCAGATACGCAGTATTTT. Protein sequence: CASSFHPDTQYF.

This clone is a singleton in its sample. The CDR3 region has the DNA TGTGCCAGCAGTTACGAGGGGAATCAGCCCCAGCATTTT. It translates to CASSYEGNQPQHF. V usage is TRBV6-5 and J usage is TRBJ1-5; maybe TRBD1 (5 bases). CDR1 is MNHEY and CDR2 is SVGAGI in the germline V gene. Trimming stripped 2 bases from V and 4 bases from J, with 6 bases between. CDR3 length: 13 amino acids.

V usage is TRBV5-5 and J usage is TRBJ2-5, with 7 bases that match TRBD2. V lost 2 bases to trimming and J lost 7 bases; unmatched junction nucleotides: 8. CDR1 and CDR2 (germline): SGHKS, YYEKEE (reference sequence). CDR3 length: 14 amino acids. Here the CDR3 reads CASSLGIGRGTQYF. As DNA, the CDR3 is TGTGCCAGCAGCTTAGGGATTGGGAGGGGGACCCAGTACTTC.

The chain links TRBV10-2 to TRBJ2-1; D possibly corresponds to TRBD2 (7 bases). The CDR3 consists of 15 residues. The germline CDR1 and CDR2 sequences are WSHSY and SAAADI. V was trimmed by 1 base and J by 8 bases, leaving 15 bases between them. DNA of the CDR3: TGCGCCAGCAGTGAGTTGGGGGGGGCGATCGATGAGCAGTTCTTC. Translating it yields CASSELGGAIDEQFF.

The V call is TRBV27, the J call TRBJ2-7, with 8 nucleotides matching TRBD1. Germline CDR1 and CDR2: MNHEY and SMNVEV (reference sequence). The CDR3 runs to 15 residues. J gave up 2 bases and V 6 bases, and 9 bases lay outside the gene matches. For the CDR3, the DNA is TGTGCCAGCAGCCATCTCGACAGGGGAACCTACGAGCAGTACTTC. Translated, it gives CASSHLDRGTYEQYF.

The V and J genes are TRBV6-1 and TRBJ1-1, with unresolved D. The V gene's germline CDR1 is MNHNS and CDR2 SASEGT. The CDR3 runs to 12 residues. Trimming pared 8 bases from V and 0 bases from J, leaving 7 bases between. The CDR3, as DNA: TGTGCCAGCTTCCCCATGAACACTGAAGCTTTCTTT. Protein product: CASFPMNTEAFF.

CDR3 amino acids: CASSQVGGRIGELFF. The CDR3 bases are TGCGCCAGCAGCCAAGTAGGGGGCCGTATCGGGGAGCTGTTTTTT. The chain recombines TRBV4-1 with TRBJ2-2, with 7 bases that match TRBD1. The CDR3 totals 15 residues. V gave up 1 base and J gave up 7 bases; unmatched junction bases: 6. Germline CDR1 is MGHRA and CDR2 is YSYEKL.

This chain uses TRBV6-5 with TRBJ1-2; tentatively, D is TRBD1 (5 bases). The CDR3 runs to 13 residues. Per the germline V gene, CDR1 is MNHEY and CDR2 is SVGAGI. V was cut by 2 bases and J by 10 bases, with 14 bases left in between. The CDR3 reads CASSYGGSDFYTF. CDR3 coding DNA: TGTGCCAGCAGTTACGGGGGGTCCGATTTCTACACCTTC.

The chain uses TRBV7-6 and TRBJ2-5; TRBD2 matches at 9 bases. The J segment lost 2 bases and the V segment lost 7 bases, leaving 8 bases of the junction unmatched. Germline V lookup: CDR1 SGHVS, CDR2 FNYEAQ. This CDR3 has 15 residues. This CDR3 reads CASNPLLAGQETQYF. CDR3 DNA: TGTGCCAGCAACCCCCTGCTAGCGGGACAAGAGACCCAGTACTTC.

This clone was counted once. The genes are TRBV2 and TRBJ2-2, with D perhaps matching TRBD1 (6 bases). V lost 6 bases and J 3 bases, leaving 20 bases between the germline ends. Per germline, CDR1 SNHLY and CDR2 FYNNEI. CDR3 size: 17 residues. The CDR3 DNA reads as TGTGCCAGCAGGGGGATACCGGGACACCAAGACACCGGGGAGCTGTTTTTT. This translates into CASRGIPGHQDTGELFF.